These T cell receptor beta chains were read from a single sample in a study of blood T cell repertoires in COVID-19. TCRdb's copy holds only in-frame clones and misses some; the assay was immunoSEQ multiplex PCR. Of some 420,000 clones listed, 85% to 90% were seen once; the top ten hold 0.95% to 1.3%. The sequenced sample consisted of PBMCs or T cells enriched from blood (not recorded which). The origin of the receptors is a man aged 25-45 years who had recovered from COVID-19. Each CDR3 is given with its conserved first and last residue. Fields, in order: D gene, V gene, clone size, J gene, CDR3 DNA, CDR3 protein. The D gene is left open where the match is weak. Only some rows state a clone size, as once, few, many or a class for expanded clones.

d_gene: NA
v_gene: TRBV3-1/TRBV3-2
abundance: NA
j_gene: TRBJ1-5
CDR3nt: TGTGCCAGCAGCCAGGACAGATCTGGGGGTCAGCCCCAGCATTTT
CDR3aa: CASSQDRSGGQPQHF

d_gene: TRBD1
v_gene: TRBV19
abundance: NA
j_gene: TRBJ1-5
CDR3nt: TGTGCCAGTAGTATGGGGCAGGGGGCCAGTCAGCCCCAGCATTTT
CDR3aa: CASSMGQGASQPQHF

d_gene: TRBD1
v_gene: TRBV28
abundance: NA
j_gene: TRBJ1-3
CDR3nt: TGTGCCAGCCAGGACAGGGGTCGTGGAAACACCATATATTTT
CDR3aa: CASQDRGRGNTIYF

d_gene: NA
v_gene: TRBV7-9
abundance: few
j_gene: TRBJ2-1
CDR3nt: TGTGCCAGCAGCTTAGATTGGGTGTTCGCGGGAACCAATGAGCAGTTCTTC
CDR3aa: CASSLDWVFAGTNEQFF

d_gene: NA
v_gene: TRBV24-1
abundance: NA
j_gene: TRBJ1-5
CDR3nt: TGTGCCACCAGTGATGGGGGCCAGCCCCAGCATTTT
CDR3aa: CATSDGGQPQHF

d_gene: NA
v_gene: TRBV5-4
abundance: NA
j_gene: TRBJ2-7
CDR3nt: TGTGCCAGCAGGCCGGAGGCCCGCGCCCACGAGCAGTACTTC
CDR3aa: CASRPEARAHEQYF

d_gene: NA
v_gene: TRBV4-1
abundance: NA
j_gene: TRBJ2-7
CDR3nt: TGCGCCAGCAGCCATCCCGACTGGCGAGGGGGTGAGCAGTACTTC
CDR3aa: CASSHPDWRGGEQYF

d_gene: NA
v_gene: TRBV20-1
abundance: once
j_gene: TRBJ1-1
CDR3nt: TGCAGTCCTACGGTGCGCACTGAAGCTTTCTTT
CDR3aa: CSPTVRTEAFF

d_gene: NA
v_gene: TRBV5-1
abundance: NA
j_gene: TRBJ1-1
CDR3nt: TGCGCCAGCAGCTTGGGCGAGGAGAGCTCAGCTTTCTTT
CDR3aa: CASSLGEESSAFF

d_gene: NA
v_gene: TRBV7-2
abundance: NA
j_gene: TRBJ2-5
CDR3nt: TGTGCCAGCAGCTTCGGACAAGTAGAGACCCAGTACTTC
CDR3aa: CASSFGQVETQYF

d_gene: TRBD2
v_gene: TRBV7-9
abundance: NA
j_gene: TRBJ2-1
CDR3nt: TGTGCCAGCAGCTTAGGTTCTTTGGGACTAGCGGGAGTTGAGCAGTTCTTC
CDR3aa: CASSLGSLGLAGVEQFF

d_gene: TRBD2
v_gene: TRBV5-4
abundance: NA
j_gene: TRBJ2-3
CDR3nt: TGTGCCAGCAGCCCCTGGACTAGCGGGGCCACAGATACGCAGTATTTT
CDR3aa: CASSPWTSGATDTQYF

d_gene: TRBD2
v_gene: TRBV30
abundance: NA
j_gene: TRBJ2-7
CDR3nt: TGTGCCTGGAGTAAACCGGGACTAGCGGACTCCTACGAGCAGTACTTC
CDR3aa: CAWSKPGLADSYEQYF

d_gene: NA
v_gene: TRBV2
abundance: NA
j_gene: TRBJ1-2
CDR3nt: TGTGCCAGCAATCGAGAGGGTGGCTACACCTTC
CDR3aa: CASNREGGYTF

d_gene: TRBD2
v_gene: TRBV5-1
abundance: NA
j_gene: TRBJ2-2
CDR3nt: TGCGCCAGCAGCTTTAGCTCGCGGGGGGCACGTCGCACCGGGGAGCTGTTTTTT
CDR3aa: CASSFSSRGARRTGELFF

d_gene: NA
v_gene: TRBV11-2
abundance: NA
j_gene: TRBJ2-7
CDR3nt: TGTGCCAGCAGCTTAGTGACCGGGAAAGGTCCCTACGAGCAGTACTTC
CDR3aa: CASSLVTGKGPYEQYF

d_gene: TRBD2
v_gene: TRBV24-1
abundance: NA
j_gene: TRBJ2-1
CDR3nt: TGTGCCACCAGTGATACCGGGACTAGCGGGACCTACAATGAGCAGTTCTTC
CDR3aa: CATSDTGTSGTYNEQFF

d_gene: NA
v_gene: TRBV13
abundance: NA
j_gene: TRBJ2-3
CDR3nt: TGTGCCAGCCCTGGGCCCCAAATCACAGATACGCAGTATTTT
CDR3aa: CASPGPQITDTQYF

d_gene: TRBD1
v_gene: TRBV24-1
abundance: once
j_gene: TRBJ1-5
CDR3nt: TGTGCCACCAGTGAACCCCGGGACAGGGGGCGCAAGATGGGTCAGCCCCAGCATTTT
CDR3aa: CATSEPRDRGRKMGQPQHF

d_gene: NA
v_gene: TRBV27
abundance: NA
j_gene: TRBJ1-6
CDR3nt: TGTGCCAGCAGTTTAGGAGGGATGGATTCACCCCTCCACTTT
CDR3aa: CASSLGGMDSPLHF

d_gene: TRBD1
v_gene: TRBV6-1
abundance: NA
j_gene: TRBJ1-2
CDR3nt: TGTGCCAGCAGTGAAGGCGGACAGGGCTATGGCTACACCTTC
CDR3aa: CASSEGGQGYGYTF

d_gene: NA
v_gene: TRBV6-5
abundance: NA
j_gene: TRBJ1-1
CDR3nt: TGTGCCAGCAAGAGGCGAGCCAACACTGAAGCTTTCTTT
CDR3aa: CASKRRANTEAFF

d_gene: NA
v_gene: TRBV12-3/TRBV12-4
abundance: NA
j_gene: TRBJ2-7
CDR3nt: TGTGCCAGCAGCCTCGGGGGTGGCCACGAGCAGTACTTC
CDR3aa: CASSLGGGHEQYF

d_gene: NA
v_gene: TRBV7-8
abundance: NA
j_gene: TRBJ1-4
CDR3nt: TGTGCCAGCAGCTTAGCCCCCTCAACTAATGAAAAACTGTTTTTT
CDR3aa: CASSLAPSTNEKLFF

d_gene: TRBD1
v_gene: TRBV6-5
abundance: NA
j_gene: TRBJ1-2
CDR3nt: TGTGCCAGCAGAGATCTCAGGGGGCTTGGCTACACCTTC
CDR3aa: CASRDLRGLGYTF

d_gene: TRBD1
v_gene: TRBV7-8
abundance: many
j_gene: TRBJ2-2
CDR3nt: TGTGCCAGCAGCTTACAGGGGGCGCACGTTCCCGGGGAGCTGTTTTTT
CDR3aa: CASSLQGAHVPGELFF

d_gene: NA
v_gene: TRBV28
abundance: NA
j_gene: TRBJ2-5
CDR3nt: TGTGCCAGCAGTCCAGGAGGGGCGGGGACCCAGTACTTC
CDR3aa: CASSPGGAGTQYF

d_gene: NA
v_gene: TRBV27
abundance: NA
j_gene: TRBJ1-6
CDR3nt: TGTGCCAGCTTCCCCCTCCGGGGGGCTAGTTCACCCCTCCACTTT
CDR3aa: CASFPLRGASSPLHF

d_gene: NA
v_gene: TRBV4-1
abundance: NA
j_gene: TRBJ1-3
CDR3nt: TGCGCCAGCAGCCAAGATGGCACATCTGGAAACACCATATATTTT
CDR3aa: CASSQDGTSGNTIYF

d_gene: NA
v_gene: TRBV28
abundance: NA
j_gene: TRBJ2-7
CDR3nt: TGTGCCAGCAATCAGACACCTGGTACGGGACTGGACTCCTACGAGCAGTACTTC
CDR3aa: CASNQTPGTGLDSYEQYF

d_gene: TRBD1
v_gene: TRBV20-1
abundance: NA
j_gene: TRBJ2-3
CDR3nt: TGCAGTGCTCGGTCCGGGACAGGGGGCCTCTGG
CDR3aa: CSARSGTGGLW

d_gene: NA
v_gene: TRBV30
abundance: NA
j_gene: TRBJ1-4
CDR3nt: TGTGCCTACCGTGGCCCAGGCCTTGAAAAACTGTTTTTT
CDR3aa: CAYRGPGLEKLFF

d_gene: TRBD1
v_gene: TRBV14
abundance: NA
j_gene: TRBJ1-1
CDR3nt: TGTGCCAGCAGCCAAGCCTCTGGACAGGGGGCACATGAAGCTTTCTTT
CDR3aa: CASSQASGQGAHEAFF

d_gene: NA
v_gene: TRBV11-3
abundance: NA
j_gene: TRBJ1-1
CDR3nt: TGTGCCAGCAGCTTTGTTCCGGTAATCACTGAAGCTTTCTTT
CDR3aa: CASSFVPVITEAFF

d_gene: NA
v_gene: TRBV2
abundance: NA
j_gene: TRBJ2-5
CDR3nt: TGTGCCAGCAGTGTAGACTATGCCGAGGAGACCCAGTACTTC
CDR3aa: CASSVDYAEETQYF

d_gene: NA
v_gene: TRBV5-1
abundance: NA
j_gene: TRBJ1-5
CDR3nt: TGCGCCAGCAGCTTGGATGGAGGTAGCAATCAGCCCCAGCATTTT
CDR3aa: CASSLDGGSNQPQHF

d_gene: TRBD1
v_gene: TRBV11-2
abundance: NA
j_gene: TRBJ2-5
CDR3nt: TGTGCCAGCAGCTTAGTTGCTGGACAGGGGATGTACTTC
CDR3aa: CASSLVAGQGMYF

d_gene: TRBD2
v_gene: TRBV7-9
abundance: NA
j_gene: TRBJ2-5
CDR3nt: TGTGCCAGCAGCTCCGGGACTAGCGGGAGTGAGACCCAGTACTTC
CDR3aa: CASSSGTSGSETQYF

d_gene: NA
v_gene: TRBV7-8
abundance: NA
j_gene: TRBJ1-6
CDR3nt: TGTGCCAGCAGCTTACCGCAGGGTTTTTCACCCCTCCACTTT
CDR3aa: CASSLPQGFSPLHF

d_gene: NA
v_gene: TRBV28
abundance: NA
j_gene: TRBJ1-2
CDR3nt: TGTGCCAGCAGTTTCGATCTTCGGGGGGACTATGGCTACACCTTC
CDR3aa: CASSFDLRGDYGYTF

d_gene: NA
v_gene: TRBV7-2
abundance: few
j_gene: TRBJ2-5
CDR3nt: TGTGCCAGCAGCATTGCACCGGGAGTGGCGACAGAGACCCAGTACTTC
CDR3aa: CASSIAPGVATETQYF

d_gene: NA
v_gene: TRBV27
abundance: NA
j_gene: TRBJ2-2
CDR3nt: TGTGCCAGCAGTTTTTTAACCGGGGAGCTGTTTTTT
CDR3aa: CASSFLTGELFF

d_gene: TRBD1
v_gene: TRBV7-9
abundance: NA
j_gene: TRBJ2-5
CDR3nt: TGTGCCAGCAGCTTAGTGGGACAGATCCAAGAGACCCAGTACTTC
CDR3aa: CASSLVGQIQETQYF

d_gene: TRBD1
v_gene: TRBV28
abundance: NA
j_gene: TRBJ2-5
CDR3nt: TGTGCCAGCAGTTCGCCCGGGACAGGGTATGAGGCCGACTATCGCACACAAGAGACCCAGTACTTC
CDR3aa: CASSSPGTGYEADYRTQETQYF